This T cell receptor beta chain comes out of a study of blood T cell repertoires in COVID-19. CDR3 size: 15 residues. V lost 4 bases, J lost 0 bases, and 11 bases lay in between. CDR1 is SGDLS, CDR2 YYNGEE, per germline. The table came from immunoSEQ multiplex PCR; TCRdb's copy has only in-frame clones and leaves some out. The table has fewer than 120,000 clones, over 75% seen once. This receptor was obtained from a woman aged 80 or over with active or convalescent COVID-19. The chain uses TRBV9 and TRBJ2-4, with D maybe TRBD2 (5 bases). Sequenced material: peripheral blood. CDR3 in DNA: TGTGCCAGCAGCTTCCGAGCGGAAGCCAAAAACATTCAGTACTTC. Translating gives CASSFRAEAKNIQYF.